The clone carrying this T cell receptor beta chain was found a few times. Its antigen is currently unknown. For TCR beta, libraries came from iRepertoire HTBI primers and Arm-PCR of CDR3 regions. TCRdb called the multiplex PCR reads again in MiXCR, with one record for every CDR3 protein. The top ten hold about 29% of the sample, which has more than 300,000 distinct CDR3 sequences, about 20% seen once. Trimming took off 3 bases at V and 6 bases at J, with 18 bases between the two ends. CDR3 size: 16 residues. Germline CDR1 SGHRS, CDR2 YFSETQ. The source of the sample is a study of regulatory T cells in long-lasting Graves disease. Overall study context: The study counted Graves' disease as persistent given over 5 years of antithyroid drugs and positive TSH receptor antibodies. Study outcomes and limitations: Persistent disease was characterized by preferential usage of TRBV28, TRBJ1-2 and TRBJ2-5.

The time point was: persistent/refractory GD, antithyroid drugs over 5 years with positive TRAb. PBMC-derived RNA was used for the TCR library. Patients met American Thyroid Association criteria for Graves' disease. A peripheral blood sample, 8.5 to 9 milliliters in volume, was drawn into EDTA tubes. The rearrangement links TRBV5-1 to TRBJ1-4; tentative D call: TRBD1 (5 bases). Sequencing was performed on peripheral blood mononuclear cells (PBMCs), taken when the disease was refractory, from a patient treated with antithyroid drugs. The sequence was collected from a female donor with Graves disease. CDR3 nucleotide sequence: TGCGCCAGCAGCTCCTCAGGGCCCCCGGGGTATGAAAAACTGTTTTTT. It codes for CASSSSGPPGYEKLFF. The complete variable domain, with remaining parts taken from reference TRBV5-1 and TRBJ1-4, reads KAGVTQTPRYLIKTRGQQVTLSCSPISGHRSVSWYQQTPGQGLQFLFEYFSETQRNKGNFPGRFSGRQFSNSRSEMNVSTLELGDSALYLCASSSSGPPGYEKLFFGSGTQLSVL.